The entry that follows covers one TCR beta chain sequence. The sample originates from a study of blood T cell repertoires in COVID-19. Turning to the study itself: Researchers got acute and convalescent COVID-19 samples from the United States, Italy and Spain. In each case, the material was cDNA or gDNA derived from T cells, B-cell-depleted T cells, or PBMCs.

This CDR3 has 12 residues. Deletions cut 0 bases from V and 9 bases from J, with 10 bases between. Germline V gives CDR1 SGHDT, CDR2 YYEEEE. Original data processing: Amplification with reference gene primers provided the estimates of nucleated cell counts. The repertoire was sequenced with immunoSEQ multiplex PCR; TCRdb's copy has only in-frame clones and lacks some. V and J calls plus clone size are reproduced from that table; the DNA served to infer D and trimming. The top ten clones hold 2.5% of a sample with 180,000 or so clones, about 89% of them seen once. The receptor was isolated from a man in his forties with active or convalescent COVID-19. This chain joins TRBV5-6 and TRBJ2-7; D might be TRBD2 (6 bases). Sequenced input: peripheral blood. The CDR3 protein is CASSLAGGWQYF. CDR3 sequence (DNA): TGTGCCAGCAGCTTGGCCGGAGGGTGGCAGTACTTC. The full variable domain, rest sourced from reference TRBV5-6 and TRBJ2-7, is DAGVTQSPTHLIKTRGQQVTLRCSPKSGHDTVSWYQQALGQGPQFIFQYYEEEERQRGNFPDRFSGHQFPNYSSELNVNALLLGDSALYLCASSLAGGWQYFGPGTRLTVT.